These T cell receptor beta chains were read from a single sample in a study of CD8+ T cells in alopecia areata. The table came from immunoSEQ multiplex PCR; TCRdb's copy has only in-frame clones and leaves some out. The sample consists of 140,000 to 150,000 clones, around half of them appearing once. The material sequenced was CD8+ T cells sorted from blood, taken at week 4, from a patient treated with tofacitinib. The receptors originated from a human donor with alopecia areata. Each CDR3 is given with its conserved first and last residue. The D gene is left open where the match is weak. Clone size appears in some rows only: once, few, many, or a class for an expanded clone.

D gene: TRBD2; J gene: TRBJ2-7; clone size: .; CDR3 length: 18; V gene: TRBV7-8; CDR3 DNA: TGTGCCAGCAGCCCCTGGCTAGCGGGAAACCCGAGCTCCTACGAGCAGTACTTC; CDR3 protein: CASSPWLAGNPSSYEQYF
D gene: TRBD1; J gene: TRBJ2-6; clone size: .; CDR3 length: 18; V gene: TRBV7-9; CDR3 DNA: TGTGCCAGCAGCAGGACCGGGACAGGGGGGACTGGGGCCAACGTCCTGACTTTC; CDR3 protein: CASSRTGTGGTGANVLTF
D gene: TRBD1; J gene: TRBJ1-5; clone size: .; CDR3 length: 15; V gene: TRBV5-6; CDR3 DNA: TGTGCCAGCAGCTGGGGGACAGGGACGGGGCAGCCCCAGCATTTT; CDR3 protein: CASSWGTGTGQPQHF
D gene: .; J gene: TRBJ2-5; clone size: .; CDR3 length: 15; V gene: TRBV11-2; CDR3 DNA: TGTGCCAGCAGCTTAGGGGTCGGACAAAAAGAGACCCAGTACTTC; CDR3 protein: CASSLGVGQKETQYF
D gene: .; J gene: TRBJ1-2; clone size: .; CDR3 length: 14; V gene: TRBV19; CDR3 DNA: TGTGCCAGTAGTATTTCGCCAGAAAGCTATGGCTACACCTTC; CDR3 protein: CASSISPESYGYTF
D gene: .; J gene: TRBJ2-3; clone size: .; CDR3 length: 13; V gene: TRBV9; CDR3 DNA: TGTGCCAGCAGCGTCGCGTTGGGGAATACGCAGTATTTT; CDR3 protein: CASSVALGNTQYF
D gene: TRBD1; J gene: TRBJ1-2; clone size: once; CDR3 length: 17; V gene: TRBV29-1; CDR3 DNA: TGCAGCACAGAGAAAACGGACAGGGGGCCCACCTACCATGGCTACACCTTC; CDR3 protein: CSTEKTDRGPTYHGYTF
D gene: .; J gene: TRBJ2-1; clone size: .; CDR3 length: 15; V gene: TRBV6-1; CDR3 DNA: TGTGCCAGTAAAAGTTGGGCAGGGAAGGACAATGAGCAGTTCTTC; CDR3 protein: CASKSWAGKDNEQFF
D gene: TRBD1; J gene: TRBJ1-6; clone size: .; CDR3 length: 18; V gene: TRBV30; CDR3 DNA: TGTGCCTGGAACAGGGACAGGGAGGTAGTAGTTACTAATTCACCCCTCCACTTT; CDR3 protein: CAWNRDREVVVTNSPLHF
D gene: TRBD2; J gene: TRBJ2-7; clone size: .; CDR3 length: 14; V gene: TRBV27; CDR3 DNA: TGTGCCAGCAGTATGACGGGGGGTCTCTACGAGCAGTACTTC; CDR3 protein: CASSMTGGLYEQYF
D gene: TRBD1; J gene: TRBJ2-7; clone size: .; CDR3 length: 14; V gene: TRBV5-1; CDR3 DNA: TGCGCCAGCAGCTCCAAACAGGGGACCTACGAGCAGTACTTC; CDR3 protein: CASSSKQGTYEQYF
D gene: TRBD2; J gene: TRBJ2-7; clone size: few; CDR3 length: 15; V gene: TRBV10-2; CDR3 DNA: TGCGCCAGCAGTGAAGCCGGGGGGGGTACCTACGAGCAGTACTTC; CDR3 protein: CASSEAGGGTYEQYF
D gene: TRBD1; J gene: TRBJ1-1; clone size: .; CDR3 length: 13; V gene: TRBV5-6; CDR3 DNA: TGTGCCAGCAGCGTCCCCACAGGGGGCGAGGCTTTCTTT; CDR3 protein: CASSVPTGGEAFF
D gene: .; J gene: TRBJ1-5; clone size: .; CDR3 length: 16; V gene: TRBV27; CDR3 DNA: TGTGCCAGCAGTCCCCAACAGGTCTATAGCAATCAGCCCCAGCATTTT; CDR3 protein: CASSPQQVYSNQPQHF
D gene: .; J gene: TRBJ2-5; clone size: .; CDR3 length: 13; V gene: TRBV6-6; CDR3 DNA: TGTGCCAGCAGCTACGATTACAGGGAGGGCCAGTACTTC; CDR3 protein: CASSYDYREGQYF
D gene: .; J gene: TRBJ2-1; clone size: .; CDR3 length: 16; V gene: TRBV13; CDR3 DNA: TGTGCCAGCAGCTCCAGGGTGGAGGGATCCTACAATGAGCAGTTCTTC; CDR3 protein: CASSSRVEGSYNEQFF
D gene: .; J gene: TRBJ1-6; clone size: .; CDR3 length: 15; V gene: TRBV28; CDR3 DNA: TGTGCCAGCATCTTCCAGGGCGAGTATAATTCACCCCTCCACTTT; CDR3 protein: CASIFQGEYNSPLHF